Below are 18 T cell receptor beta chains sequenced from a single sample in a study of OX40 agonist ivuxolimab in advanced cancers. The method was immunoSEQ multiplex PCR; TCRdb's version includes in-frame clones alone and lacks a portion of them. The data contain around 58,000 clones, more than 70% of them singletons. Sequenced material: CD4+ or CD8+ T cells sorted from blood, taken in a trial of the OX40 agonist ivuxolimab. Receptors originate from an adult with an advanced solid tumor such as melanoma, head and neck, liver or kidney cancer.

The rearrangement uses TRBV5-8 and TRBJ1-1; TRBD1 might be the D (6 bases). The CDR3 totals 15 residues. V lost 4 bases to trimming and J lost 0 bases, with 13 bases between them. From germline, CDR1 is SGHTS and CDR2 YDEGEE. The DNA for the CDR3 is TGTGCCAGCAGCGTTGGGACAACTATGAACACTGAAGCTTTCTTT. Translated: CASSVGTTMNTEAFF.

This clone has only one observation. This rearrangement joins TRBV6-1 to TRBJ2-4, with D hard to call. V lost 5 bases to trimming and J lost 3 bases, with 8 bases between them. This CDR3 is 13 amino acids long. Germline CDR1 and CDR2: MNHNS and SASEGT. CDR3 protein: CASSPLRKNIQYF. CDR3 sequence (DNA): TGTGCCAGCAGTCCCCTCCGCAAAAACATTCAGTACTTC.

This chain connects TRBV5-4 to TRBJ2-5, with 8 bases matching TRBD2. J gave up 5 bases and V 0 bases, and 0 bases lay outside the gene matches. There are 13 residues in the CDR3. CDR1 is SGHNT and CDR2 is YYREEE in the germline V gene (reference sequence). The CDR3 spells CASSLGLAETQYF. The DNA of the CDR3 is TGTGCCAGCAGCTTGGGACTAGCGGAGACCCAGTACTTC.

This clone was counted only a few times. The rearrangement joins TRBV10-3 to TRBJ2-7; tentatively, D is TRBD1 (5 bases). V was pared by 2 bases and J by 0 bases, with 5 bases between. This CDR3 region has 13 residues. The V gene's germline CDR1 is ENHRY and CDR2 SYGVKD. The CDR3 bases are TGTGCCATCAGTGAGGACAGCTCCTACGAGCAGTACTTC. Translated, it gives CAISEDSSYEQYF.

This clone was recorded a few times. The CDR3 coding sequence is TGTGCCAGTAGTTACCAGGGGAGAGGGCAGCCCCAGCATTTT. Residues: CASSYQGRGQPQHF. The gene calls are TRBV19 and TRBJ1-5, with D tentatively TRBD1 (6 bases). V was shortened by 5 bases and J by 7 bases, with 15 bases between the two germline ends. This CDR3 is 14 amino acids long. Germline CDR1 reads LNHDA; CDR2 reads SQIVND (reference sequence).

The chain has TRBV4-3 and TRBJ2-2, with D possibly matching TRBD2 (7 bases). The CDR3 loop spans 14 amino acids. V was clipped by 3 bases and J by 5 bases, with 10 bases between them. Germline values: CDR1 LGHNA, CDR2 YSLEER. In nucleotides, the CDR3 is TGCGCCAGCAGCCAGGGGGGGGCTACCGGGGAGCTGTTTTTT. It translates to CASSQGGATGELFF.

This chain connects TRBV5-4 to TRBJ1-1, with TRBD1 identical over 7 bases. The CDR3 runs 15 residues. CDR1 and CDR2 (germline): SGHNT, YYREEE (reference sequence). V gave up 3 bases and J gave up 3 bases; unmatched junction bases: 8. CDR3: CASSSAGQPHTEAFF. CDR3 bases: TGTGCCAGCAGCTCGGCGGGACAGCCACACACTGAAGCTTTCTTT. The complete variable domain, with remaining parts taken from reference TRBV5-4 and TRBJ1-1, reads ETGVTQSPTHLIKTRGQQVTLRCSSQSGHNTVSWYQQALGQGPQFIFQYYREEENGRGNFPPRFSGLQFPNYSSELNVNALELDDSALYLCASSSAGQPHTEAFFGQGTRLTVV.

This clone was detected only a few times. The gene calls are TRBV2 and TRBJ1-1; D might be TRBD1 (6 bases). The CDR3 runs 13 residues. The germline V gene encodes CDR1 SNHLY and CDR2 FYNNEI. V shed 6 bases and J shed 6 bases, with 14 bases lying between them. CDR3 DNA: TGTGCCAGCAGCCTACAGGGTCCGTCTGAAGCTTTCTTT. This gives the protein CASSLQGPSEAFF.

The chain uses TRBV6-1 and TRBJ1-2, with a possible D match to TRBD1 (6 bases). The CDR3 is 13 amino acids. The V gene's germline CDR1 is MNHNS and CDR2 SASEGT. With 3 bases removed from V and 8 bases from J, the gap between germline ends came to 13 bases. The CDR3 is CASSDNRAKGYTF. The DNA of the CDR3 is TGTGCCAGCAGTGATAACAGGGCTAAAGGCTACACCTTC.

The rearrangement links TRBV5-1 to TRBJ1-1; D perhaps matches TRBD1 (6 bases). Germline V gives CDR1 SGHRS, CDR2 YFSETQ. This CDR3 spans 14 amino acids. V shed 4 bases and J shed 0 bases, with 10 bases lying between them. The CDR3 reads CASSTDRLNTEAFF. Here the CDR3 DNA reads TGCGCCAGCAGCACGGACAGATTGAACACTGAAGCTTTCTTT.

In the case of this clone: Sequence at one end of the junction differs from germline and may be a read error. The identical CDR3 is also encoded by other nucleotide sequences in the sample. V and J are TRBV5-1 and TRBJ1-2; D gene unclear. Germline CDR1 reads SGHRS; CDR2 reads YFSETQ. This CDR3 has 15 residues. The CDR3 DNA reads TGCGCCAGCAGCCCACACAGTATAGCTAACTATGGTTACACCTTC. Encoded protein: CASSPHSIANYGYTF.

The rearrangement joins TRBV6-5 to TRBJ1-6; 7 nucleotides line up with TRBD1. Losses at the gene ends were 5 bases for V and 7 bases for J; bases not matched to a gene: 5. Germline V lookup: CDR1 MNHEY, CDR2 SVGAGI. This CDR3 is 14 amino acids long. The CDR3 is CASSQGGENSPLHF. CDR3 DNA sequence: TGTGCCAGCAGTCAGGGGGGGGAGAATTCACCCCTCCACTTT.

This clone showed up just a few times. V usage is TRBV19 and J usage is TRBJ1-5, with 7 positions matching TRBD1. This CDR3 region has 14 residues. The germline CDR1 and CDR2 sequences are LNHDA and SQIVND (reference sequence). With V trimmed by 4 bases and J by 2 bases, 2 bases remained unmatched. Here the CDR3 DNA reads TGTGCCAGTAGTAGACAGGGAGGCAATCAGCCCCAGCATTTT. Translating it yields CASSRQGGNQPQHF.

The rearrangement links TRBV28 to TRBJ1-5, with unresolved D. V was pared by 3 bases and J by 4 bases, with 13 bases between. The CDR3 contains 15 residues. The germline gives CDR1 MDHEN, CDR2 SYDVKM. CDR3 in amino acids: CASSFRGVENQPQHF. Written as DNA, the CDR3 is TGTGCCAGCAGTTTTCGCGGAGTGGAAAATCAGCCCCAGCATTTT.

The rearrangement joins TRBV11-2 to TRBJ1-2; 12 nucleotides match TRBD1. The CDR3 runs to 15 residues. Germline lookup yields CDR1 SGHAT and CDR2 FQNNGV. J was trimmed by 6 bases and V by 4 bases; bases with no gene match: 6. CDR3 region: CASSSPGQGADGYTF. The CDR3, as DNA: TGTGCCAGCAGCTCGCCGGGACAGGGGGCAGATGGCTACACCTTC.

V usage is TRBV10-3 and J usage is TRBJ1-1; 10 bases map to TRBD1. Per germline, CDR1 ENHRY and CDR2 SYGVKD. The CDR3 runs 19 residues. V lost 6 bases, J lost 2 bases, and 18 bases stayed unmatched. CDR3 sequence reads: CAISEGVIRDRGRNTEAFF. CDR3 sequence (DNA): TGTGCCATCAGCGAAGGGGTAATCCGGGACAGGGGTAGAAACACTGAAGCTTTCTTT.

The CDR3 nucleotides are TGTGCCAGCAGGAGGACGGTTAACACCGGGGAGCTGTTTTTT. It specifies CASRRTVNTGELFF. The rearrangement links TRBV7-9 to TRBJ2-2; D gene ambiguous. This CDR3 has 14 residues. The V gene's germline CDR1 is SEHNR and CDR2 FQNEAQ (reference sequence). V was shortened by 6 bases and J by 2 bases, with 10 bases between the two germline ends.

This clone came up a few times. The rearrangement joins TRBV5-1 to TRBJ2-7, with 7 nucleotides matching TRBD2. Germline lookup yields CDR1 SGHRS and CDR2 YFSETQ. V shed 3 bases, J shed 4 bases, and the junction held 7 bases outside the gene matches. This CDR3 has 14 amino acids. This chain's CDR3 is CASSSQGLLYEQYF. CDR3 coding DNA: TGCGCCAGCAGCTCTCAGGGACTACTATACGAGCAGTACTTC.